A selection of T cell receptor beta chains follows, all from one sample in a study of blood T cell repertoires in COVID-19. Data came from immunoSEQ multiplex PCR; TCRdb stores just in-frame clones and leaves some out. The data hold over 300,000 clones, with more than 70% observed a single time. The sample consisted of peripheral blood. These receptors all come from a man aged 35 to 55 with acute or convalescent COVID-19. CDR3s leave out the opening cysteine and the closing phenylalanine or tryptophan. The order of the fields is V gene, J gene, D gene, CDR3 protein. A D gene is named only where the DNA matches it firmly.

TRBV20-1	TRBJ2-2	TRBD2	SASRGGAGTGELF
TRBV18	TRBJ1-1	NA	ASSPPLRNTEAF
TRBV30	TRBJ1-1	TRBD1	ACRTGVNTEAF
TRBV5-1	TRBJ1-4	TRBD1	ASSVLDRGRGEKLF
TRBV4-3	TRBJ1-6	NA	ASSQGRVGGYSPLH
TRBV28	TRBJ1-6	NA	ASSPPGAESPLH
TRBV7-3	TRBJ2-5	TRBD2	ASSQPASGGPPETQY
TRBV9	TRBJ2-3	TRBD2	ASSFPSGVTDTQY
TRBV7-2	TRBJ1-4	TRBD1	ASRKTGGRDEKLF
TRBV3-1/TRBV3-2	TRBJ1-2	NA	ASSQYAGDYGYT
TRBV11-1	TRBJ2-7	TRBD2	ASSRRRAGGVYEQY
TRBV10-3	TRBJ1-2	NA	AISESRGNPTPNYGYT
TRBV4-3	TRBJ2-1	TRBD1	ASSHALTGTGGEQF
TRBV10-3	TRBJ2-3	NA	AISESKQGTDTQY
TRBV28	TRBJ1-6	NA	ASSSVGGSPLH
TRBV6-4	TRBJ2-3	TRBD2	ASSWTSGYTDTQY
TRBV28	TRBJ1-2	NA	ASSLQGGYT
TRBV19	TRBJ2-1	NA	ASKATASRNEQF
TRBV29-1	TRBJ2-5	NA	SIAHARTQY
TRBV7-2	TRBJ2-7	NA	ASSLARQYAHEQY
TRBV24-1	TRBJ1-5	NA	ATSDLSSGSNQPQH
TRBV7-4	TRBJ1-1	NA	ASSLAPGSTEAF
TRBV24-1	TRBJ1-3	NA	ATKKPDSPFRNTIY
TRBV27	TRBJ1-1	NA	ASSTWGHTEAF
TRBV28	TRBJ1-4	NA	ASSQMTGNEKLF
TRBV5-4	TRBJ2-3	TRBD2	ASSSEREGYTDTQY
TRBV3-1/TRBV3-2	TRBJ2-7	NA	ASSQMPSNEQY
TRBV5-5	TRBJ1-5	NA	ASSLAGFSNQPQH
TRBV7-9	TRBJ2-1	TRBD2	ASSLSPGTISYNEQF
TRBV14	TRBJ2-7	NA	ASSHKCYETYEQY
TRBV19	TRBJ2-7	TRBD1	ASSIGTGGGYEQY
TRBV19	TRBJ2-4	NA	ASSIRENIQY
TRBV4-1	TRBJ1-2	TRBD1	ASSQGTGSNYGYT
TRBV20-1	TRBJ1-5	TRBD1	SASIGPYLDRALPFQPQH
TRBV30	TRBJ1-2	NA	AWRAGDSNYGYT
TRBV5-1	TRBJ1-6	TRBD1	ASRSPGQGSPLH
TRBV30	TRBJ2-2	NA	AWGGPTGGVTGELF
TRBV6-6	TRBJ1-4	TRBD1	ASSYGRGRSNEKLF
TRBV18	TRBJ1-2	TRBD1	ASSPGTGVNYGYT
TRBV19	TRBJ1-5	NA	ASKFSADDSNQPQH